A single sample gave rise to the 8 T cell receptor beta chains below, sequenced in a study of human T cells and chemical hapten exposure. Time point of the sample: patch test 2, 6 weeks after DPC sensitization. The sample's treatment: therapeutic diphenylcyclopropenone sensitization with weekly scalp DPC. Each CDR3 protein gets one entry after TCRdb re-called the RACE reads with MiXCR. The sample has 75,000 to 95,000 distinct CDR3 sequences; approximately 10% are singletons. Here the sequenced sample was whole blood, taken in connection with sensitization to the hapten diphenylcyclopropenone (DPC). These receptor sequences come from a man aged 40-55 years with alopecia areata. Some clones in this sample may be carry-over from other donors' samples.

This clonotype was seen a few times. V is TRBV2 and J is TRBJ1-1; D is undetermined. V lost 6 bases and J 0 bases, leaving 11 bases between the germline ends. CDR1 and CDR2 from the germline V gene are SNHLY and FYNNEI. The CDR3 sequence is 14 residues long. The CDR3 nucleotides read TGTGCCAGCAGCTCCGGCAGTTTGAACACTGAAGCTTTCTTT. Translated, it gives CASSSGSLNTEAFF.

The chain is built from TRBV5-1 and TRBJ2-1; D might be TRBD1 or TRBD2, each matching 5 bases. This CDR3 is 16 amino acids long. V was shortened by 0 bases and J by 6 bases, with 16 bases between the two germline ends. CDR1 SGHRS and CDR2 YFSETQ come from the germline V gene. In DNA, the CDR3 is TGCGCCAGCAGCTTGGCCGTGTCAGAGGGGATCAATGAGCAGTTCTTC. Residues: CASSLAVSEGINEQFF. Filled out from reference TRBV5-1 and TRBJ2-1, the complete variable domain reads KAGVTQTPRYLIKTRGQQVTLSCSPISGHRSVSWYQQTPGQGLQFLFEYFSETQRNKGNFPGRFSGRQFSNSRSEMNVSTLELGDSALYLCASSLAVSEGINEQFFGPGTRLTVL.

This clonotype has a count of ten or more. The chain couples TRBV6-2 or TRBV6-3 to TRBJ1-1; D is unclear. Germline values: CDR1 MNHEY, CDR2 SVGEGT. CDR3 length: 12 amino acids. The V gene lost 2 bases and the J gene lost 4 bases, with 5 bases spanning the gap. CDR3 sequence (DNA): TGTGCCAGCAGTTACCTCGCCACTGAAGCTTTCTTT. Amino acid sequence: CASSYLATEAFF.

The V gene is TRBV29-1, the J gene TRBJ2-7, with no clear D. The CDR3 is 14 amino acids. The germline V gene encodes CDR1 SQVTM and CDR2 ANQGSEA. Trimming took off 1 base at V and 2 bases at J, with 12 bases between the two ends. CDR3 DNA sequence: TGCAGCGTTGAAGGCCCGTTTCCCCCCTACGAGCAGTACTTC. It specifies CSVEGPFPPYEQYF.

V and J are TRBV19 and TRBJ2-1, with no clear D. The V gene lost 7 bases and the J gene lost 0 bases, with 7 bases spanning the gap. Germline loops: CDR1 LNHDA, CDR2 SQIVND (reference sequence). The CDR3 loop spans 13 amino acids. The CDR3 loop is CASTADSYNEQFF. For the CDR3, the DNA is TGTGCCAGTACGGCGGACTCCTACAATGAGCAGTTCTTC.

The chain couples TRBV29-1 to TRBJ2-7, with 10 bases aligning to TRBD1. Germline lookup yields CDR1 SQVTM and CDR2 ANQGSEA. V lost 6 bases to trimming and J lost 5 bases; unmatched junction nucleotides: 19. The CDR3 runs to 17 residues. The CDR3 is CSVEPERGQGSRHEQYV. The CDR3, as DNA: TGCAGCGTGGAGCCAGAAAGGGGACAGGGGAGTCGGCACGAGCAGTACGTC.

A remark on this clonotype: A clone one base away is much larger, so this may be a read error. The rearrangement joins TRBV29-1 to TRBJ1-2; tentative D call: TRBD1 (5 bases). The V and J ends lost 4 bases and 7 bases respectively, with 16 bases between them. This CDR3 has 13 amino acids. Germline V gene sequence: CDR1 SQVTM, CDR2 ANQGSEA. The DNA of the CDR3 is TGCAGCGTTGCAGGGACCCGTGCAGGTGGCTACACCTTC. This codes for CSVAGTRAGGYTF. The whole variable domain, filled in from reference TRBV29-1 and TRBJ1-2, reads SAVISQKPSRDICQRGTSLTIQCQVDSQVTMMFWYRQQPGQSLTLIATANQGSEATYESGFVIDKFPISRPNLTFSTLTVSNMSPEDSSIYLCSVAGTRAGGYTFGSGTRLTVV.

The J gene is TRBJ1-2, the V gene TRBV10-3; D is perhaps TRBD1 (5 bases). The CDR3 totals 14 residues. Germline CDR1 is ENHRY and CDR2 is SYGVKD. Deletions cut 7 bases from V and 4 bases from J, with 16 bases between. CDR3 in amino acids: CAITEQANFYGYTF. The CDR3 DNA sequence: TGTGCCATCACTGAACAGGCCAACTTCTATGGCTACACCTTC.